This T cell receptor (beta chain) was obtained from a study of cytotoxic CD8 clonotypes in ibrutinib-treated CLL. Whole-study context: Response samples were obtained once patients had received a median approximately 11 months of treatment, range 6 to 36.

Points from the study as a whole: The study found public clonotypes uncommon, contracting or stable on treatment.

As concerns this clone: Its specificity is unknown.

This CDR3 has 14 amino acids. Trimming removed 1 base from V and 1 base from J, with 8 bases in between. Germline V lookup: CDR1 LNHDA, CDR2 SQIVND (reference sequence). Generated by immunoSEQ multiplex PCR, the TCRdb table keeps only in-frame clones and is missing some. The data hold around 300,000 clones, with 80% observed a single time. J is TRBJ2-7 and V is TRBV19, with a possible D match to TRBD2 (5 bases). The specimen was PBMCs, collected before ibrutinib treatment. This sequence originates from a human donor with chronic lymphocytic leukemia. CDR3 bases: TGTGCCAGTAGTATAGCTAGCCGATCCTACGAGCAGTACTTC. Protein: CASSIASRSYEQYF. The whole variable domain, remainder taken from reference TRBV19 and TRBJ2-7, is DGGITQSPKYLFRKEGQNVTLSCEQNLNHDAMYWYRQDPGQGLRLIYYSQIVNDFQKGDIAEGYSVSREKKESFPLTVTSAQKNPTAFYLCASSIASRSYEQYFGPGTRLTVT.